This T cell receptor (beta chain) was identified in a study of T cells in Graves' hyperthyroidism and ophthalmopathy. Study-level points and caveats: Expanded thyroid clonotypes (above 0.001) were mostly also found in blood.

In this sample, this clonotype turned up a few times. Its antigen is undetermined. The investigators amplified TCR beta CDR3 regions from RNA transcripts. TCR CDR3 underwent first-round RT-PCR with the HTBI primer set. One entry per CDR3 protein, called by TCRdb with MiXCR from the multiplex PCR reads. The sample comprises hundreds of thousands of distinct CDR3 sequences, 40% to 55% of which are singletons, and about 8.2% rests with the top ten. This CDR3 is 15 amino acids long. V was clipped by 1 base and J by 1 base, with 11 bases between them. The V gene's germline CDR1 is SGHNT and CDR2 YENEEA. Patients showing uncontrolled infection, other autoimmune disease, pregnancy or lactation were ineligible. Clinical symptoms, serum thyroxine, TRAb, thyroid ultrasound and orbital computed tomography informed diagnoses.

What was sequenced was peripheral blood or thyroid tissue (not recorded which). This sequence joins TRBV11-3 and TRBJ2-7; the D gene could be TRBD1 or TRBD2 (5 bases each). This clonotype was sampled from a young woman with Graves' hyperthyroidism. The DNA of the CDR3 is TGTGCCAGCAGCTTAGGGGGACCGCCGTCCTACGAGCAGTACTTC. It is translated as CASSLGGPPSYEQYF.